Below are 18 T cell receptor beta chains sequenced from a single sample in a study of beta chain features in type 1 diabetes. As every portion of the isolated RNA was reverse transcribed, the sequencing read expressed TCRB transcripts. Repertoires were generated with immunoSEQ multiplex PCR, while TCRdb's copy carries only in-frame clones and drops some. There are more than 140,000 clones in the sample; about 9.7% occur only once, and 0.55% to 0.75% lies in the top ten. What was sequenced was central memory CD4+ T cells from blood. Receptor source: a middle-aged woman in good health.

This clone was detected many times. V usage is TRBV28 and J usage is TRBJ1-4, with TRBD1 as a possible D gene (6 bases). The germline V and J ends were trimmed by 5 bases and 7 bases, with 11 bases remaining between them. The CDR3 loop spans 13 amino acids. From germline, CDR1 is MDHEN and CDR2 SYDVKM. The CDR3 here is CASSGGRAEKLFF. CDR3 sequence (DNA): TGTGCCAGCAGTGGGGGCAGGGCTGAAAAACTGTTTTTT.

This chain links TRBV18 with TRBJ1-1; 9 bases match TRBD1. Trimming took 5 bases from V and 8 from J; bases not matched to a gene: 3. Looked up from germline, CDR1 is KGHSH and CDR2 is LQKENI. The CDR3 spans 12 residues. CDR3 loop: CASSSGTGEAFF. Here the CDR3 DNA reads TGTGCCAGCTCATCCGGGACAGGGGAAGCTTTCTTT. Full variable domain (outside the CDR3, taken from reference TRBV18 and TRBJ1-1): NAGVMQNPRHLVRRRGQEARLRCSPMKGHSHVYWYRQLPEEGLKFMVYLQKENIIDESGMPKERFSAEFPKEGPSILRIQQVVRGDSAAYFCASSSGTGEAFFGQGTRLTVV.

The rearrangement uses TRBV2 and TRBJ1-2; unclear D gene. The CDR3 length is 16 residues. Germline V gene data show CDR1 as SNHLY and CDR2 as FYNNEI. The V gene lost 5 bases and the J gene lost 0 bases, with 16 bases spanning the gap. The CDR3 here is CASSFRVEGANYGYTF. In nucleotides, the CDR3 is TGTGCCAGCAGTTTCCGGGTCGAAGGAGCTAACTATGGCTACACCTTC.

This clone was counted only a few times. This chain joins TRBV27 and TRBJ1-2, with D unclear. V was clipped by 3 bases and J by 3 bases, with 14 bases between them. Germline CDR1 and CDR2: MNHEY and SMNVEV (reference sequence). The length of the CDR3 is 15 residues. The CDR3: CASSFQGKEDYGYTF. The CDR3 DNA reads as TGTGCCAGCAGTTTCCAAGGAAAAGAGGACTATGGCTACACCTTC.

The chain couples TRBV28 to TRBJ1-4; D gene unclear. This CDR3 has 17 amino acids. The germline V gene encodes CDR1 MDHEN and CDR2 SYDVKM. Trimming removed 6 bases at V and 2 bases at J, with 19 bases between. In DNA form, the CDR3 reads TGTGCCAGCAGCTCCCCAGCCGGGAGCTTCACTAATGAAAAACTGTTTTTT. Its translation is CASSSPAGSFTNEKLFF.

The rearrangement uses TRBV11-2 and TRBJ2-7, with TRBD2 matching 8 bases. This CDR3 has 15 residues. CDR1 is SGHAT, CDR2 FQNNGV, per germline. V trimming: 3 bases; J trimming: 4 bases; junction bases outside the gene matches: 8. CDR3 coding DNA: TGTGCCAGCAGCTTTACCAGCGGGGGTGGATACGAGCAGTACTTC. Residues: CASSFTSGGGYEQYF.

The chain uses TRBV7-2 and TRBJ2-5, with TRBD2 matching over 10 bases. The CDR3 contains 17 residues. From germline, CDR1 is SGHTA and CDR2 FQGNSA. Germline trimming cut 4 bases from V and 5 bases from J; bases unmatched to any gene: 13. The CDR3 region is CASSSGGAGGLGETQYF. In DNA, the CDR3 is TGTGCCAGCAGCTCCGGGGGAGCGGGGGGGCTCGGGGAGACCCAGTACTTC.

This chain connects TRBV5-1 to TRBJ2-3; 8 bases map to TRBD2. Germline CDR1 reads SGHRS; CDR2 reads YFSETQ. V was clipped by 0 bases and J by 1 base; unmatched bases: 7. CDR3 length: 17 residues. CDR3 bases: TGCGCCAGCAGCTTGGTCCTCAGCGGGGGAGGCACAGATACGCAGTATTTT. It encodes CASSLVLSGGGTDTQYF.

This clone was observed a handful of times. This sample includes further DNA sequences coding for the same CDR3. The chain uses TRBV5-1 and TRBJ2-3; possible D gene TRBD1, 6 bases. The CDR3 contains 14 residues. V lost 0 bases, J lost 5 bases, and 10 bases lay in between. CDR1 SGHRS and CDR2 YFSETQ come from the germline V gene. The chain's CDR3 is CASSLETGRDTQYF. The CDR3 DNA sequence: TGCGCCAGCAGCTTGGAAACAGGGAGAGATACGCAGTATTTT.

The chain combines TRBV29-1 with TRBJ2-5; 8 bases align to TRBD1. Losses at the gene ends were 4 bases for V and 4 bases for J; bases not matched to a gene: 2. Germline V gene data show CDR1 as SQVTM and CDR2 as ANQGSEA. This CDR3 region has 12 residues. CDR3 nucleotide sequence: TGCAGCGTTGCAGGGGGCTCAGAGACCCAGTACTTC. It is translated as CSVAGGSETQYF.

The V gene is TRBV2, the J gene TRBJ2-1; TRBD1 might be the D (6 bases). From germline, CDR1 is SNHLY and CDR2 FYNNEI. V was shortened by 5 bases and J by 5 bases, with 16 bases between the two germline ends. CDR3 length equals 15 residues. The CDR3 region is CASSPTGISDNEQFF. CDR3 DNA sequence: TGTGCCAGCAGTCCCACAGGGATTTCGGACAATGAGCAGTTCTTC.

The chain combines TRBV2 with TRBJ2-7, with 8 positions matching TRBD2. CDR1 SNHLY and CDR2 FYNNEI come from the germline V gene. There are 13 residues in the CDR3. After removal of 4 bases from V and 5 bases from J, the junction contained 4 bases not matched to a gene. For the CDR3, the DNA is TGTGCCAGCAGTGCGAAGCGGGGGCACGAGCAGTACTTC. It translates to CASSAKRGHEQYF.

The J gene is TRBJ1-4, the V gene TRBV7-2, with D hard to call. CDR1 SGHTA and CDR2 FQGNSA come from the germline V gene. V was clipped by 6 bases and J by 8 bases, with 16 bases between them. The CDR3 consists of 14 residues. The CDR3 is CASRVREAGEKLFF. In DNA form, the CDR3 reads TGTGCCAGCAGGGTCCGGGAGGCTGGCGAAAAACTGTTTTTT. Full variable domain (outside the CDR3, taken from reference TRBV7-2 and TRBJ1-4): GAGVSQSPSNKVTEKGKDVELRCDPISGHTALYWYRQSLGQGLEFLIYFQGNSAPDKSGLPSDRFSAERTGGSVSTLTIQRTQQEDSAVYLCASRVREAGEKLFFGSGTQLSVL.

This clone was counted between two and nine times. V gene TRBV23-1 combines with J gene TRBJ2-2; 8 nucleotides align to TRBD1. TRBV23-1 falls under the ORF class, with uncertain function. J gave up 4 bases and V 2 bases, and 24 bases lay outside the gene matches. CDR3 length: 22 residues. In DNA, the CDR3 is TGCGCCAGCAGTCAACCCACCCGGGGATCGAGGGGGGACAGGAGGGCCACCGGGGAGCTGTTTTTT. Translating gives CASSQPTRGSRGDRRATGELFF.

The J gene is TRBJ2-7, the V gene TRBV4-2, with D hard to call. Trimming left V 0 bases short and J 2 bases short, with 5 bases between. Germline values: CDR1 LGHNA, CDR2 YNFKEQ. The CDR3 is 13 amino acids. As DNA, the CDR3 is TGTGCCAGCAGCCAAGAGCCGGCCTACGAGCAGTACTTC. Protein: CASSQEPAYEQYF.

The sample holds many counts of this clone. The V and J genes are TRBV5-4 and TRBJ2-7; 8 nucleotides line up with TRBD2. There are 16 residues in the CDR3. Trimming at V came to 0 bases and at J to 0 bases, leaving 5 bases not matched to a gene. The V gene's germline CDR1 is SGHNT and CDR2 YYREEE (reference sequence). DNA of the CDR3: TGTGCCAGCAGCTTGGAGCTAGCGGGCGCCTCCTACGAGCAGTACTTC. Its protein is CASSLELAGASYEQYF.

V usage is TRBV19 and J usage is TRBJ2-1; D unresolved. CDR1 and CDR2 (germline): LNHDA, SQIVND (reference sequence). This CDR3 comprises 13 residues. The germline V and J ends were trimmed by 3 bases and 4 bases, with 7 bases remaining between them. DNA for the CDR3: TGTGCCAGTAGTATTCAGTTTTACAATGAGCAGTTCTTC. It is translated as CASSIQFYNEQFF.

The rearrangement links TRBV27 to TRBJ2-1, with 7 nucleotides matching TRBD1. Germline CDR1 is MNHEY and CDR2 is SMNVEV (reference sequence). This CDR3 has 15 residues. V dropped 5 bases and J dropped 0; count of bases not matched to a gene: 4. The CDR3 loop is CASSQDRSSYNEQFF. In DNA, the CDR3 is TGTGCCAGCAGTCAGGACAGGAGCTCCTACAATGAGCAGTTCTTC.